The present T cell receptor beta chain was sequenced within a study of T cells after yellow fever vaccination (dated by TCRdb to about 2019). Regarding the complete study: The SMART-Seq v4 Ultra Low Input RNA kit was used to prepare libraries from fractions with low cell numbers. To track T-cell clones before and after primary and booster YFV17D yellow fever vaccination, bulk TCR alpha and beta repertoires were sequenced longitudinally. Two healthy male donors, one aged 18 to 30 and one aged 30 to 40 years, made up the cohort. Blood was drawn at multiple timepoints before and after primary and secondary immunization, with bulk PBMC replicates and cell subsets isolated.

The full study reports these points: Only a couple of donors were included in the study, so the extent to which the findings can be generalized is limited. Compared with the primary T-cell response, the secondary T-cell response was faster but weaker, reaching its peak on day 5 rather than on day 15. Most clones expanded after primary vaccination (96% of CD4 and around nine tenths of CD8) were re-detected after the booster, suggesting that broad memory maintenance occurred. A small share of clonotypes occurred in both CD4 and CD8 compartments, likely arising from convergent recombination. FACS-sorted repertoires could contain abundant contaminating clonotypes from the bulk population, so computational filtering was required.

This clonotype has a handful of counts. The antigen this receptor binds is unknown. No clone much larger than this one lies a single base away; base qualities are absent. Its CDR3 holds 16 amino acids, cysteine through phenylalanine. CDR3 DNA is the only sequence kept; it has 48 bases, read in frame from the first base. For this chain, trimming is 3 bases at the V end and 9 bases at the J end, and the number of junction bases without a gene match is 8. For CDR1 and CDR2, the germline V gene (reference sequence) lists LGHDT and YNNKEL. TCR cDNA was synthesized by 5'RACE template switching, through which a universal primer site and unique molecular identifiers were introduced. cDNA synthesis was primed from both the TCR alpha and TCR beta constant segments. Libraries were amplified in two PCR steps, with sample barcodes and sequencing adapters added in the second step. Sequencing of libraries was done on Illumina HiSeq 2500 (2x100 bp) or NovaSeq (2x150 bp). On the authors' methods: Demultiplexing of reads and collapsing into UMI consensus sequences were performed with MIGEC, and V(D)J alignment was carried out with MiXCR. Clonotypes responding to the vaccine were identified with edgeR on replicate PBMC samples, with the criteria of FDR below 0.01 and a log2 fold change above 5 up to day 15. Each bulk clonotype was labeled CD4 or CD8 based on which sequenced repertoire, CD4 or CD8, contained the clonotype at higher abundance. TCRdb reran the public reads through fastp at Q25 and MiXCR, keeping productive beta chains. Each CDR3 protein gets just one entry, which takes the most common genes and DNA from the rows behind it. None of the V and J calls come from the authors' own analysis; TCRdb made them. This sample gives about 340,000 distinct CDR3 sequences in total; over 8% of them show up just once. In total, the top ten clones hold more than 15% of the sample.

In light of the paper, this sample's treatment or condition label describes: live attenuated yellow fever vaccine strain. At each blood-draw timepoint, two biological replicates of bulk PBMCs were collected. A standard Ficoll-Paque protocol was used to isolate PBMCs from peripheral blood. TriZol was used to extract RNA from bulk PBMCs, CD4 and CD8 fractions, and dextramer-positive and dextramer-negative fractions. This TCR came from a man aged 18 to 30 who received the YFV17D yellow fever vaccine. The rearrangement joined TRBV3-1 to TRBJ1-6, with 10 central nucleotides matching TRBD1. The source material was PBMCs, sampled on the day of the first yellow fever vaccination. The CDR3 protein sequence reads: CASSHPGTGVLSPLHF. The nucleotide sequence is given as TGTGCCAGCAGCCACCCTGGGACAGGGGTCCTTTCACCCCTCCACTTT.